These 5 T cell receptor beta chains share one sample of origin, sequenced in a study of Graves' ophthalmopathy and Graves' hyperthyroidism. As the template, RNA transcripts were used to amplify TCR beta CDR3 regions. An initial RT-PCR round employing HTBI primers preceded a second-round multiplex PCR. TCRdb redid the calling of the multiplex PCR reads with MiXCR, one entry per CDR3 protein. The sample has hundreds of thousands of distinct CDR3 sequences, 15% to 19% seen once. The sequencing input was peripheral blood. These receptors were collected from a woman under 30 with stable Graves' hyperthyroidism.

Worth noting for this clonotype: One end of the junction is discordant with germline, which a read error may explain. As DNA, the CDR3 is TGTGCCAGCAGTTTCCCCGGGAGTACATCCTACGATCAGTACTTC. This translates into CASSFPGSTSYDQYF. V and J are TRBV28 and TRBJ2-7, with D perhaps matching TRBD2 (6 bases). Germline V CDR1 and CDR2: MDHEN, SYDVKM. The CDR3 is made up of 15 amino acids. The whole variable domain, filled in from reference TRBV28 and TRBJ2-7, reads DVKVTQSSRYLVKRTGEKVFLECVQDMDHENMFWYRQDPGLGLRLIYFSYDVKMKEKGDIPEGYSVSREKKERFSLILESASTNQTSMYLCASSFPGSTSYDQYFGPGTRLTVT.

This clonotype came up many times. This sequence joins TRBV12-3 or TRBV12-4 and TRBJ1-1, with TRBD1 matching 7 bases. The CDR3 has 13 amino acids. The V gene end was trimmed by 6 bases and the J gene end by 8 bases; junction bases not matched to a gene: 9. CDR3 region: CASRQNRDREAFF. DNA of the CDR3: TGTGCCAGCAGGCAAAACCGGGACAGAGAAGCTTTCTTT.

Ten or more counts support this clonotype. The V gene is TRBV7-6, the J gene TRBJ2-7; TRBD2 matches at 9 bases. Germline assignment: CDR1 SGHVS and CDR2 FNYEAQ. This CDR3 is built from 17 residues. With 4 bases clipped from V and 2 bases from J, the junction kept 12 bases outside the gene matches. The CDR3 DNA reads TGTGCCAGCAGCTCACGGGTGTCGGCGGGGGGGCCCTACGAGCAGTACTTC. It encodes CASSSRVSAGGPYEQYF. Full variable domain (outside the CDR3, taken from reference TRBV7-6 and TRBJ2-7): GAGVSQSPRYKVTKRGQDVALRCDPISGHVSLYWYRQALGQGPEFLTYFNYEAQQDKSGLPNDRFSAERPEGSISTLTIQRTEQRDSAMYRCASSSRVSAGGPYEQYFGPGTRLTVT.

This clonotype was recorded at least ten times. The chain links TRBV2 to TRBJ1-5; no firm D call. From germline, CDR1 is SNHLY and CDR2 FYNNEI. V gave up 3 bases and J gave up 0 bases, with 9 bases separating them. There are 15 residues in the CDR3. CDR3 loop: CASSDFGISNQPQHF. CDR3 DNA sequence: TGTGCCAGCAGTGACTTTGGGATTAGCAATCAGCCCCAGCATTTT. The full variable domain, with the rest looked up from reference TRBV2 and TRBJ1-5, is EPEVTQTPSHQVTQMGQEVILRCVPISNHLYFYWYRQILGQKVEFLVSFYNNEISEKSEIFDDQFSVERPDGSNFTLKIRSTKLEDSAMYFCASSDFGISNQPQHFGDGTRLSIL.

The sample holds many counts of this clonotype. The genes are TRBV11-1 and TRBJ1-1; 9 bases align to TRBD1. CDR1 and CDR2 (germline): SGHAT, FQDESV (reference sequence). The CDR3 spans 17 residues. The V gene end was trimmed by 2 bases and the J gene end by 2 bases; junction bases not matched to a gene: 9. The CDR3 sequence: CASSLRPSQGANTEAFF. CDR3 in DNA: TGTGCCAGCAGCTTACGACCCTCACAGGGGGCCAACACTGAAGCTTTCTTT.